One sample yielded the 16 T cell receptor beta chains listed below, sequenced in a study of T-cell reconstitution after alpha-beta-depleted transplantation in children. A library of TCRbeta sequences, prepared with unique molecular identifiers, was generated. TCRdb recomputed calls from the PCR reads with MiXCR, one row per CDR3 protein. The sample lists around 370,000 distinct CDR3 sequences; 10% were seen once. Sequenced here: PBMCs from the stem cell graft donor, sampled from the stem cell graft. The receptors shown here come from a human donor who donated a stem cell graft to a child with acute lymphoblastic leukemia.

This chain joins TRBV5-1 and TRBJ2-1; tentatively, D is TRBD1 (6 bases). In germline, CDR1 is SGHRS, CDR2 YFSETQ. V was trimmed by 5 bases and J by 6 bases, leaving 15 bases between them. CDR3 length: 14 amino acids. CDR3 residues: CASSPINRANEQFF. As DNA, the CDR3 is TGCGCCAGCAGTCCTATCAACAGGGCCAATGAGCAGTTCTTC. The complete variable domain, with remaining parts taken from reference TRBV5-1 and TRBJ2-1, reads KAGVTQTPRYLIKTRGQQVTLSCSPISGHRSVSWYQQTPGQGLQFLFEYFSETQRNKGNFPGRFSGRQFSNSRSEMNVSTLELGDSALYLCASSPINRANEQFFGPGTRLTVL.

The sample holds one count of this clonotype. This chain connects TRBV3-1 to TRBJ1-4; 7 bases map to TRBD1. This CDR3 spans 16 amino acids. The trim removed 0 bases at V and 5 bases at J, leaving 6 bases unmatched. CDR1 and CDR2 from the germline V gene are LGHDT and YNNKEL (reference sequence). The CDR3 region has the DNA TGTGCCAGCAGCCAAGATGGGGCAGGGGGAAATGAAAAACTGTTTTTT. Protein product: CASSQDGAGGNEKLFF. Filled out from reference TRBV3-1 and TRBJ1-4, the complete variable domain reads DTAVSQTPKYLVTQMGNDKSIKCEQNLGHDTMYWYKQDSKKFLKIMFSYNNKELIINETVPNRFSPKSPDKAHLNLHINSLELGDSAVYFCASSQDGAGGNEKLFFGSGTQLSVL.

This clonotype turned up a few times. This rearrangement joins TRBV4-1 to TRBJ1-2; a weak D match, TRBD1 (5 bases). V was cut by 0 bases and J by 4 bases, with 9 bases left in between. The length of the CDR3 is 14 residues. Germline V CDR1 and CDR2: MGHRA, YSYEKL. The CDR3 DNA reads as TGCGCCAGCAGCCAAGAGGGGCAGCTCTATGGCTACACCTTC. This encodes CASSQEGQLYGYTF.

In its sample, this clonotype was seen many times. The chain joins TRBV6-2 or TRBV6-3 to TRBJ2-1, with D perhaps matching TRBD1 (6 bases). Germline V gives CDR1 MNHEY, CDR2 SVGEGT. The CDR3 spans 14 residues. V was cut by 11 bases and J by 7 bases, with 21 bases left in between. CDR3 bases: TGTGCCGCGCGAAGGACAGTTAATGGGAATGAGCAGTTCTTC. Protein sequence: CAARRTVNGNEQFF.

This clonotype has at least ten counts. In DNA form, the CDR3 reads TGTGCCAGCAGCAGGGGGGGTACCTACCAAGAGACCCAGTACTTC. This translates into CASSRGGTYQETQYF. The chain combines TRBV11-2 with TRBJ2-5; a weak D match, TRBD2 (7 bases). This CDR3 contains 15 residues. CDR1 is SGHAT and CDR2 is FQNNGV in the germline V gene. The V and J ends lost 5 bases and 0 bases respectively, with 13 bases between them.

The chain couples TRBV11-3 to TRBJ2-2; the match to TRBD1 covers 9 bases. V was pared by 5 bases and J by 6 bases, with 7 bases of the junction left unmatched. CDR1 and CDR2 (germline): SGHNT, YENEEA. The CDR3 runs to 15 residues. The CDR3 sequence: CASSPGTGSAGELFF. CDR3 DNA sequence: TGTGCCAGCAGCCCCGGGACAGGGTCAGCCGGGGAGCTGTTTTTT.

The chain has TRBV5-5 and TRBJ2-7; D remains ambiguous. CDR1 and CDR2 (germline): SGHKS, YYEKEE (reference sequence). Trimming took off 4 bases at V and 4 bases at J, with 21 bases between the two ends. CDR3 length: 16 residues. The CDR3 DNA reads TGTGCCAGCAGCACCCGCCCTTGGGATATGGGATACGAGCAGTACTTC. Translated: CASSTRPWDMGYEQYF.

This clonotype was observed a handful of times. The V call is TRBV12-3 or TRBV12-4, the J call TRBJ2-7, with TRBD1 matching over 10 bases. V shed 5 bases, J shed 3 bases, and the junction held 13 bases outside the gene matches. This CDR3 is 17 amino acids long. CDR3 coding DNA: TGTGCCAGCAGTGATCGACAGGGGGCTAACGGCATCTACGAGCAGTACTTC. Protein product: CASSDRQGANGIYEQYF.

This clonotype showed up just a few times. At one boundary the junction diverges from the germline segment, which might be a read error. The chain recombines TRBV7-9 with TRBJ1-2; D remains ambiguous. This CDR3 contains 13 residues. Germline assignment: CDR1 SEHNR and CDR2 FQNEAQ (reference sequence). CDR3 residues: CASSLANFPDFYF. The CDR3, as DNA: TGTGCCAGCAGCTTAGCAAATTTTCCGGACTTTTACTTC.

The CDR3 loop reads CASSVKVNTGELFF. For the CDR3, the DNA is TGTGCCAGCAGCGTAAAAGTTAACACCGGGGAGCTGTTTTTT. The chain combines TRBV9 with TRBJ2-2; D is unclear. Germline-derived CDR1 and CDR2 are SGDLS and YYNGEE. The CDR3 consists of 14 residues. V was pared by 1 base and J by 2 bases, with 6 bases between.

This clonotype was picked up many times. V is TRBV4-1 and J is TRBJ1-2; TRBD1 matches at 7 bases. CDR1 and CDR2 (germline): MGHRA, YSYEKL. The CDR3 covers 15 residues. Trimming at V came to 4 bases and at J to 4 bases, leaving 9 bases not matched to a gene. The CDR3 loop is CASSLQVTGSYGYTF. The CDR3 DNA is TGCGCCAGCAGCCTCCAAGTGACAGGGAGCTATGGCTACACCTTC.

This clonotype was counted only a few times. V is TRBV6-6 and J is TRBJ1-3; possibly TRBD1 for D (6 bases). With 6 bases removed from V and 3 bases from J, the gap between germline ends came to 9 bases. The CDR3 extends over 13 amino acids. CDR1 is MNHNY and CDR2 is SVGAGI in the germline V gene (reference sequence). The CDR3, as DNA: TGTGCCAGCAGGTTCAGGGGTGGAAACACCATATATTTT. This codes for CASRFRGGNTIYF.

This clonotype has more than one count but fewer than ten. This chain connects TRBV5-4 to TRBJ2-3; 8 positions match TRBD2. The CDR3 consists of 14 residues. V lost 3 bases and J lost 1; bases outside the gene matches: 1. Per the germline V gene, CDR1 is SGHNT and CDR2 is YYREEE (reference sequence). For the CDR3, the DNA is TGTGCCAGCAGCTCGACTAGCGGCACAGATACGCAGTATTTT. This codes for CASSSTSGTDTQYF.

This clonotype was counted a few times. The chain recombines TRBV20-1 with TRBJ2-1, with D tentatively TRBD1 or TRBD2 (6 bases each). The V end lost 6 bases, the J end lost 4 bases, and 31 bases lay between the germline ends. CDR3 length: 19 residues. The germline V gene encodes CDR1 DFQATT and CDR2 SNEGSKA (reference sequence). The DNA for the CDR3 is TGCAGTGCCCTTAACCGAGGGGGACTCGCAGGGGCTTTATACAATGAGCAGTTCTTC. This translates into CSALNRGGLAGALYNEQFF.

The rearrangement uses TRBV5-1 and TRBJ2-4, with 8 bases that match TRBD1. The CDR3 contains 15 residues. Germline lookup yields CDR1 SGHRS and CDR2 YFSETQ. After removal of 4 bases from V and 7 bases from J, the junction contained 10 bases not matched to a gene. The CDR3 DNA follows: TGCGCCAGCAGCCTCGGACAGGGCGGGTGGAACATTCAGTACTTC. Translation gives CASSLGQGGWNIQYF.

Many counts were recorded for this clonotype. The V gene is TRBV11-1, the J gene TRBJ2-3, with D perhaps matching TRBD1 or TRBD2 (5 bases each). V was pared by 4 bases and J by 4 bases, with 30 bases between. This CDR3 comprises 20 residues. CDR1 is SGHAT, CDR2 FQDESV, per germline (reference sequence). The CDR3 bases are TGTGCCAGCAGCTGGACCGAGGGAAGTTCTAGGGGCCACACACCAGATACGCAGTATTTT. Its translation is CASSWTEGSSRGHTPDTQYF.